This record concerns one T cell receptor beta chain sequence. Its specificity is unknown. The data were taken from a study of T cell repertoires in cytomegalovirus infection. The overall study: Public TCR beta signatures marked donors with CMV infection and the matching HLA.

The CDR3 runs to 12 residues. Trimming took 5 bases from V and 6 from J; bases not matched to a gene: 1. Germline lookup yields CDR1 SGHTA and CDR2 FQGNSA. TCRdb re-called the reads through MiXCR, storing one row per CDR3 protein. Here the sample spans about 360,000 distinct CDR3 sequences, 15% to 20% being singletons. The study, taken as a whole, reports: CMV-specific TCR beta clonotypes restricted by HLA-C were the ones dominating the ex vivo response. The cumulative frequency of public TCR beta families distinguished individuals who carried CMV together with the relevant HLA.

This TCR derives from a human donor in good health (CMV status not recorded). Some clones in this sample may be carry-over from other donors' samples. The V and J genes are TRBV7-2 and TRBJ2-1; 7 nucleotides align to TRBD2. Sequencing was carried out using PBMCs. CDR3 sequence reads: CASSRLANEQFF. The CDR3 DNA reads as TGTGCCAGCAGCCGACTAGCCAATGAGCAGTTCTTC. The variable domain in full, with the rest retrieved from reference TRBV7-2 and TRBJ2-1, is GAGVSQSPSNKVTEKGKDVELRCDPISGHTALYWYRQSLGQGLEFLIYFQGNSAPDKSGLPSDRFSAERTGGSVSTLTIQRTQQEDSAVYLCASSRLANEQFFGPGTRLTVL.